This note documents a single TCR beta chain sequence. Its specificity is not known. The data were taken from a study of cytomegalovirus exposure and HLA in healthy donors. Findings and caveats of the study: Further analysis was carried out later, and it showed several of the most significant clusters appearing linked to common viral pathogens.

Vbeta (60) and Jbeta (13) primers were used in the PCR. Repertoires were generated with immunoSEQ multiplex PCR, while TCRdb's copy carries only in-frame clones and drops some. The table records fewer than 200,000 clones, 70% to 90% of them present only once. The CDR3 spans 16 residues. The genes are TRBV21-1 and TRBJ1-4. TRBV21-1 is termed a pseudogene. The source material was PBMCs. The TCR originated in a woman under 30 in good health and CMV-seronegative. As DNA, the CDR3 is TGTGCCAGCAGCAAAAAGAGGGCAGTGGCTAATGAAAAACTGTTTTTT. It translates to CASSKKRAVANEKLFF.